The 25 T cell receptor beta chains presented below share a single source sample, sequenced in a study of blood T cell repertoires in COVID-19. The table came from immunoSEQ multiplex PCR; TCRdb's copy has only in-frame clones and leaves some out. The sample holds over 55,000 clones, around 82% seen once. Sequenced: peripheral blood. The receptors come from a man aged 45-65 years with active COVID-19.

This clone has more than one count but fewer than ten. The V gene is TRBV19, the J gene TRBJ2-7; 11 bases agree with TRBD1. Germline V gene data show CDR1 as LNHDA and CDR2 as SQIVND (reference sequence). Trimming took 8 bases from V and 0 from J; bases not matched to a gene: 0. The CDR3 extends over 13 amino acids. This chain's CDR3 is CASGTGGSYEQYF. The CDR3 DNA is TGTGCCAGTGGGACAGGGGGCTCCTACGAGCAGTACTTC.

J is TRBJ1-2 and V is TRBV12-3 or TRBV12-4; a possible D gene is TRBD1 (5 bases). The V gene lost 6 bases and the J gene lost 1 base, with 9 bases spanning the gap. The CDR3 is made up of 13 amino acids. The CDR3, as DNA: TGTGCCAGCAGAAGCAGGGATAACTATGGCTACACCTTC. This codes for CASRSRDNYGYTF.

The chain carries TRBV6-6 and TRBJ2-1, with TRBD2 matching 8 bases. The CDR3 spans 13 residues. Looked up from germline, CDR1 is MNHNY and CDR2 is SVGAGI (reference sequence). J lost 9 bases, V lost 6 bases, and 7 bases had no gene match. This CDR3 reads CASSPGGRTEQFF. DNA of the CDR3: TGTGCCAGCAGCCCGGGCGGGAGGACTGAGCAGTTCTTC.

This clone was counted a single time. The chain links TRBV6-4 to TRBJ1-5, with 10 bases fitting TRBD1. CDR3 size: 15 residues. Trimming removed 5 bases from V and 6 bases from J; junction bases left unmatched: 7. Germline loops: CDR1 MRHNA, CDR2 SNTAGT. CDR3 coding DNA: TGTGCCAGCAGTCCGACAGGGGGCGCGGGTCAGCCCCAGCATTTT. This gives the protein CASSPTGGAGQPQHF.

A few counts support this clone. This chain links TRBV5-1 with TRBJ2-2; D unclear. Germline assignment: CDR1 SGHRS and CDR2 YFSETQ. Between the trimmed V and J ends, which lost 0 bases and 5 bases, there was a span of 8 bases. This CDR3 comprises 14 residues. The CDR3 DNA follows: TGCGCCAGCAGCTTGGCGTCCGAGACCGGGGAGCTGTTTTTT. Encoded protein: CASSLASETGELFF.

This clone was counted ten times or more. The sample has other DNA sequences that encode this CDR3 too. Written as DNA, the CDR3 is TGTGCCAGCAGTTCCGGGGCTAACTATGGCTACACCTTC. This codes for CASSSGANYGYTF. The chain uses TRBV6-5 and TRBJ1-2; D not resolved. V shed 4 bases and J shed 0 bases, with 6 bases lying between them. The CDR3 runs to 13 residues. Germline V gene data show CDR1 as MNHEY and CDR2 as SVGAGI.

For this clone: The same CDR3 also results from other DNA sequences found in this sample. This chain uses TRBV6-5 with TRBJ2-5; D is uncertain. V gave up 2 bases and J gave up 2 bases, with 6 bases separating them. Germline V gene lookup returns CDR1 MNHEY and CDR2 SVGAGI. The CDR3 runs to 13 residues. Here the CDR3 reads CASSYGLQETQYF. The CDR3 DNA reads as TGTGCCAGCAGTTACGGCCTTCAAGAGACCCAGTACTTC.

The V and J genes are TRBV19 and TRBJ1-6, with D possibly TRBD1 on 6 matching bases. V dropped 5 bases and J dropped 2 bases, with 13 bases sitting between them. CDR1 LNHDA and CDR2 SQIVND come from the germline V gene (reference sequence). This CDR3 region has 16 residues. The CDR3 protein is CASSFQGSAYNSPLHF. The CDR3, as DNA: TGTGCCAGTAGTTTTCAGGGGAGCGCCTATAATTCACCCCTCCACTTT.

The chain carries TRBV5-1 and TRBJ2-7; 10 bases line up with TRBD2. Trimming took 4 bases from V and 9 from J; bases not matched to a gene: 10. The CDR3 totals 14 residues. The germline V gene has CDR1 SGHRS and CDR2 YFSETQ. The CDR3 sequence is CASSPGLADDAQYF. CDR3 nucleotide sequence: TGCGCCAGCAGCCCCGGACTAGCGGACGACGCGCAGTACTTC.

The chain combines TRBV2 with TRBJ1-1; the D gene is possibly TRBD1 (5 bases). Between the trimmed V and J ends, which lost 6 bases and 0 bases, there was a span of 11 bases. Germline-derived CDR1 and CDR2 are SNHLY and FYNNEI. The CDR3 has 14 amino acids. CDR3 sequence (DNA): TGTGCCAGCAGCTATGACAGTCTGAACACTGAAGCTTTCTTT. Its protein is CASSYDSLNTEAFF.

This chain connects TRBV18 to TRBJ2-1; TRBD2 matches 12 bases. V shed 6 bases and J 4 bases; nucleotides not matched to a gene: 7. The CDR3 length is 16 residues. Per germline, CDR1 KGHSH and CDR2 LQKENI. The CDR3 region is CASSPWTSGAYNEQFF. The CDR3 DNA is TGTGCCAGCTCTCCGTGGACTAGCGGGGCGTACAATGAGCAGTTCTTC.

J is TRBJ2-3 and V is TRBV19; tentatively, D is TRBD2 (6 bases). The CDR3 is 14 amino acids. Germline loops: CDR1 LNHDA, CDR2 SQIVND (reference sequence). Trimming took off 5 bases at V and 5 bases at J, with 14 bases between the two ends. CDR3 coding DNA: TGTGCCAGTAGTGTCGGGGGAGCTGGAGATACGCAGTATTTT. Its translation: CASSVGGAGDTQYF.

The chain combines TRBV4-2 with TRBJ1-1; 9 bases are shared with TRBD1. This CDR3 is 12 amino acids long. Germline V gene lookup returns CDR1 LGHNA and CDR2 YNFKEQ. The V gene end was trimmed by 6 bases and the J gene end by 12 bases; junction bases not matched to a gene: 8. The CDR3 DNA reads TGTGCCAGCAGTCTAGAACAGGGGGCGACTTTCTTT. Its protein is CASSLEQGATFF.

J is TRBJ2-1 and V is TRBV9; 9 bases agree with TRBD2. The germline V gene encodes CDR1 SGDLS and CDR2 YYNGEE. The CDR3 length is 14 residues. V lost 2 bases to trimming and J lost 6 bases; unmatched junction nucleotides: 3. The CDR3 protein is CASSVLAGANEQFF. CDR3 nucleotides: TGTGCCAGCAGCGTTTTAGCGGGAGCCAATGAGCAGTTCTTC.

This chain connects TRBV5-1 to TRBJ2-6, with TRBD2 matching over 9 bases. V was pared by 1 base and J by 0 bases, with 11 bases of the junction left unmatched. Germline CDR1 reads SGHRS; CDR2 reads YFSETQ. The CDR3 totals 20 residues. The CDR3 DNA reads TGCGCCAGCAGCTTGACCCCGGGACTAGCAAGCCTCTCTGGGGCCAACGTCCTGACTTTC. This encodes CASSLTPGLASLSGANVLTF.

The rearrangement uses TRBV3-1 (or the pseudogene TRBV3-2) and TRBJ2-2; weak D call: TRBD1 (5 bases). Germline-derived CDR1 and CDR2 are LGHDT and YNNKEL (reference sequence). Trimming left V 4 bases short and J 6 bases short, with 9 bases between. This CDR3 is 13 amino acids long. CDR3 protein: CASSPGQAGELFF. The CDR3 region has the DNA TGTGCCAGCAGCCCAGGACAAGCCGGGGAGCTGTTTTTT.

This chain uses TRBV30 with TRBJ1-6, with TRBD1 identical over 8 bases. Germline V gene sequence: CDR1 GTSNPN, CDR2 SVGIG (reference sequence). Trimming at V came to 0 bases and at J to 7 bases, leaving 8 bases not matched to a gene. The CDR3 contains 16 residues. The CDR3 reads CAWSVGFDRGNSPLHF. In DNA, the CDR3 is TGTGCCTGGAGTGTAGGCTTTGACAGGGGAAATTCACCCCTCCACTTT.

CDR3 DNA: TGTGCCAGCAGCTCCGGAGGACAGGGGGCGAATAATTCACCCCTCCACTTT. This gives the protein CASSSGGQGANNSPLHF. The rearrangement uses TRBV7-9 and TRBJ1-6; 11 bases align to TRBD1. Germline V gives CDR1 SEHNR, CDR2 FQNEAQ (reference sequence). V was clipped by 4 bases and J by 5 bases; unmatched bases: 7. The CDR3 has 17 residues.

The CDR3 sequence: CAISPDRGGTEAFF. CDR3 bases: TGTGCCATCAGCCCTGACAGGGGTGGGACTGAAGCTTTCTTT. V and J are TRBV10-3 and TRBJ1-1, with 8 bases identical to TRBD1. CDR1 is ENHRY and CDR2 is SYGVKD in the germline V gene. CDR3 length equals 14 residues. Trimming at V came to 6 bases and at J to 5 bases, leaving 8 bases not matched to a gene.

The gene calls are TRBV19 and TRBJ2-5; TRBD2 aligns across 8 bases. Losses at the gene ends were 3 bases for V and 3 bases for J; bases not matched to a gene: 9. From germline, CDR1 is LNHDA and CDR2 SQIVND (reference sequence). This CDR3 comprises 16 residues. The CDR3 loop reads CASSIAFGAGEETQYF. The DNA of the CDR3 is TGTGCCAGTAGTATCGCCTTCGGAGCGGGGGAAGAGACCCAGTACTTC.

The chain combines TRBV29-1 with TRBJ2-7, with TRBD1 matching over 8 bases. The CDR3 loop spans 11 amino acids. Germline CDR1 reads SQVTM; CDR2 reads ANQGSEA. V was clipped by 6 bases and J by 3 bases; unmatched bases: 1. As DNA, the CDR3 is TGCAGCGTAGACAGGGGCTACGAGCAGTACTTC. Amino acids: CSVDRGYEQYF.

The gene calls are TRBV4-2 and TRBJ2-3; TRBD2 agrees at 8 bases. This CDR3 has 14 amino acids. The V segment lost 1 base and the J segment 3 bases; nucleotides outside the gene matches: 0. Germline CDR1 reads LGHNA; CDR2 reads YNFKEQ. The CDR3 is CASSQGGGTDTQYF. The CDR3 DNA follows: TGTGCCAGCAGCCAAGGCGGGGGGACAGATACGCAGTATTTT.

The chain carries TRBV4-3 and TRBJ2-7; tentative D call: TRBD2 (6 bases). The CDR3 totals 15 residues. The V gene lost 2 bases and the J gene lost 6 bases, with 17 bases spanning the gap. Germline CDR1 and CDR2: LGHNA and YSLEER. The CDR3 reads CASSQSAEGHIEQYF. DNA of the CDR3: TGCGCCAGCAGCCAAAGTGCGGAGGGCCACATCGAGCAGTACTTC.

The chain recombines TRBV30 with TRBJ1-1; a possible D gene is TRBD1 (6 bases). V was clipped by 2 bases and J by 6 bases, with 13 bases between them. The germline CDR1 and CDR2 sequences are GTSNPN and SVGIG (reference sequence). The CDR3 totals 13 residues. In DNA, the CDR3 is TGTGCCTGGAGTATGGGACAAAACCCTGAAGCTTTCTTT. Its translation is CAWSMGQNPEAFF. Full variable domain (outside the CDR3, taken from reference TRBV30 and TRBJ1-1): SQTIHQWPATLVQPVGSPLSLECTVEGTSNPNLYWYRQAAGRGLQLLFYSVGIGQISSEVPQNLSASRPQDRQFILSSKKLLLSDSGFYLCAWSMGQNPEAFFGQGTRLTVV.

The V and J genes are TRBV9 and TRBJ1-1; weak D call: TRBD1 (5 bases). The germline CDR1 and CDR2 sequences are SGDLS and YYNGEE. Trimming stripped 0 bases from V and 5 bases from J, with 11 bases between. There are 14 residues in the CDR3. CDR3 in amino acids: CASSVVGGWTEAFF. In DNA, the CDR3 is TGTGCCAGCAGCGTAGTCGGGGGATGGACTGAAGCTTTCTTT.